This T cell receptor beta chain was documented in a study of cytomegalovirus exposure and HLA in healthy donors. As for the study in general: The same platform was used for the roughly 110 validation repertoires as for the 666 first-cohort repertoires, as reported in a later analysis. Overall study findings and caveats: In the 90 to 150 validation repertoires, approximately 94% of cluster scores exceeded 0, per a later analysis. Most observed TCR sequences were rare, whereas some public TCRs were detected in many donors. In vitro confirmation showed a few CMV-associated chains to be CMV antigen specific.

This table comes from immunoSEQ multiplex PCR, and its TCRdb copy is limited to in-frame clones, with some not included. The sample records under 110,000 clones, 88% being singletons. A note on this clone: Its antigen is still unknown.

The CDR3 spans 16 residues. Trimming took off 4 bases at V and 8 bases at J, with 18 bases between the two ends. The V gene's germline CDR1 is SNHLY and CDR2 FYNNEI. The sample comprised PBMCs. This TCR came from a woman between 18 and 30 years old in good health and CMV-seropositive. The chain joins TRBV2 to TRBJ2-6; maybe TRBD1 (6 bases). The CDR3 nucleotides are TGTGCCAGCAGTGTGGGACATAGGTCTGTGACCAACGTCCTGACTTTC. Its translation: CASSVGHRSVTNVLTF.